This T cell receptor (beta chain) is from a study of blood T cell repertoires in COVID-19. As for the study in general: The samples span acute and convalescent COVID-19 from the United States, Italy and Spain.

This table comes from immunoSEQ multiplex PCR, and its TCRdb copy is limited to in-frame clones, with some not included. The sample records around 300,000 clones, over 75% being singletons. The germline CDR1 and CDR2 sequences are LGHDT and YNNKEL (reference sequence). This CDR3 is 14 amino acids long. V dropped 0 bases and J dropped 5 bases, with 7 bases sitting between them. The TCR originated in a human donor in a cohort sampled during active COVID-19. This chain joins TRBV3-1 (or the pseudogene TRBV3-2) and TRBJ2-2; D is perhaps TRBD2 (6 bases). The sequenced sample consisted of peripheral blood. DNA of the CDR3: TGTGCCAGCAGCCAAGAGGGAGGAACCGGGGAGCTGTTTTTT. Residues: CASSQEGGTGELFF.